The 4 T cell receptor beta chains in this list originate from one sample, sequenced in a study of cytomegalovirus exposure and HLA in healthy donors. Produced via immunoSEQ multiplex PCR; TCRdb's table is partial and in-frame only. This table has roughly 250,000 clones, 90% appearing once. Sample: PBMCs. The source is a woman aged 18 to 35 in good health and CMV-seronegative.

The CDR3 here is CASSLEGEEQFF. The DNA for the CDR3 is TGCGCCAGCAGCTTGGAAGGGGAAGAGCAGTTCTTC. This chain joins TRBV5-1 and TRBJ2-1; tentative D call: TRBD1 (5 bases). Germline assignment: CDR1 SGHRS and CDR2 YFSETQ. The CDR3 has 12 amino acids. Trimming removed 0 bases at V and 10 bases at J, with 8 bases between.

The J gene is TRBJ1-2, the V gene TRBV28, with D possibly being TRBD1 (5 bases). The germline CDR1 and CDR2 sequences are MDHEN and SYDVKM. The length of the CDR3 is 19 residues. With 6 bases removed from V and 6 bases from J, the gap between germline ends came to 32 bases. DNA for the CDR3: TGTGCCAGCAGAAGAAGGGGTTTCGGGGGACGGCTATCTGGCGATGGCTACACCTTC. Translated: CASRRRGFGGRLSGDGYTF.

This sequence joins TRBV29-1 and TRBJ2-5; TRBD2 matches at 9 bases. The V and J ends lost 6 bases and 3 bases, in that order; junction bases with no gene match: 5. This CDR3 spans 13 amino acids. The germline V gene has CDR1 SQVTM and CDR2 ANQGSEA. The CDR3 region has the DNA TGCAGCGTGGTAGCGGGGGAGAAAGAGACCCAGTACTTC. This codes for CSVVAGEKETQYF.

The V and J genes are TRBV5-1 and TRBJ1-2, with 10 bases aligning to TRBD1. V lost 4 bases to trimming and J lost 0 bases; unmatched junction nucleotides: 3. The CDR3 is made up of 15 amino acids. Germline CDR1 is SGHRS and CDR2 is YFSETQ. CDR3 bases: TGCGCCAGCAGCCTGGACAGGGGGTCTAACTATGGCTACACCTTC. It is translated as CASSLDRGSNYGYTF.